The clone carrying this T cell receptor (beta chain) was detected only a few times. The antigen remains undetermined. cDNA synthesis used the whole RNA isolate, giving expressed TCRB sequences. Here immunoSEQ multiplex PCR was the method, and the copy in TCRdb shows in-frame clones only, minus some. The sample lists over 600,000 clones, around 12% occurring once. The CDR3 is 15 amino acids. Per the germline V gene, CDR1 is GTSNPN and CDR2 is SVGIG (reference sequence). After removal of 2 bases from V and 1 base from J, the junction contained 5 bases not matched to a gene. This record belongs to a study of beta chain features in type 1 diabetes. Regarding the study as a whole: TCRB CDR3s from Type 1 diabetes patients were moderately but significantly shorter in all four CD4+ subsets.

Sequencing was carried out using naive CD4+ T cells from blood. The clonotype comes from a man aged 25 to 45 with type 1 diabetes. The chain combines TRBV30 with TRBJ2-4; TRBD1 matches at 7 bases. As DNA, the CDR3 is TGTGCCTGGAGTTCAGAGGACAGGGCCAAAAACATTCAGTACTTC. Amino acids: CAWSSEDRAKNIQYF.